This T cell receptor beta chain was identified during a study of blood T cell repertoires in COVID-19. At the level of the study: COVID-19 samples from acute and convalescent phases originated in the United States, Italy and Spain. PBMCs, B-cell-depleted T cells, or T cells provided the cDNA or gDNA that made up the material.

Study processing details: Estimated nucleated cell counts came from reference gene primer amplification. Sequencing was performed with immunoSEQ multiplex PCR; in TCRdb, only in-frame clones are kept and a portion is missing. D and trimming come from the DNA, and the V and J calls and clone size come from that table. The table includes 90,000 to 140,000 clones, about 75% detected once. The CDR3 totals 17 residues. Germline V lookup: CDR1 MNHNS, CDR2 SASEGT. V was pared by 2 bases and J by 3 bases, with 16 bases between. This clone was detected many times. Sequencing was carried out using peripheral blood. This sequence originates from a woman aged 70-85 years with acute or convalescent COVID-19. This chain uses TRBV6-1 with TRBJ2-2; tentative D call: TRBD2 (6 bases). CDR3 in DNA: TGTGCCAGCAGTGAACCGGCCTTTTGGGGGGACACCGGGGAGCTGTTTTTT. Protein product: CASSEPAFWGDTGELFF.